This T cell receptor (beta chain) was recovered during a study of T cell changes during pregnancy in multiple sclerosis. This table comes from immunoSEQ multiplex PCR, and its TCRdb copy is limited to in-frame clones, with some not included. The top ten hold approximately 1% of the sample, which has some 100,000 clones, 94% seen once. Trimming removed 0 bases from V and 5 bases from J; junction bases left unmatched: 11. Germline V CDR1 and CDR2: MGHDK, SYGVNS. This CDR3 has 18 amino acids. The chain couples TRBV25-1 to TRBJ2-1; TRBD1 aligns across 9 bases. The sequence was obtained from a female donor with multiple sclerosis, enrolled in a pregnancy study. The sequencing used peripheral blood, collected before pregnancy. CDR3 sequence reads: CASSEYLSAGTGNNEQFF. DNA of the CDR3: TGTGCCAGCAGTGAATATTTATCGGCTGGGACAGGGAACAATGAGCAGTTCTTC.